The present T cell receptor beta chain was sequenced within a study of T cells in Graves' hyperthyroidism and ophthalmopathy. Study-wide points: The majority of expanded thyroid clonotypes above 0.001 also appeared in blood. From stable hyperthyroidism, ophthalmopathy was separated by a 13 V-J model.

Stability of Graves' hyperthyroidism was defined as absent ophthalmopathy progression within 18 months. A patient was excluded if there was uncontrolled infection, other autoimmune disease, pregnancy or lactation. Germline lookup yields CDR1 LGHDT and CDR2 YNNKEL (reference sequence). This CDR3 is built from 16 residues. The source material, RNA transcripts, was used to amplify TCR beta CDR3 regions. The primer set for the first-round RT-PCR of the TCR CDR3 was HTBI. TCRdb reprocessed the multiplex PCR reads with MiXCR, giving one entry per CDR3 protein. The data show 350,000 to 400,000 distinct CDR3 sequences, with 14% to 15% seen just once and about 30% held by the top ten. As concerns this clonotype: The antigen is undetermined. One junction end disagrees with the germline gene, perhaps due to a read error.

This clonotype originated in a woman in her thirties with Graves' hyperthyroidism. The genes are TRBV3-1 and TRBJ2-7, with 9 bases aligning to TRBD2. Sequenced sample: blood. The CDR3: CASSRGLGLASHEQYF. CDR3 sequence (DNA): TGTGCCAGCAGCCGGGGGTTGGGACTAGCCTCCCACGAGCAGTACTTC.